The entry below describes one T cell receptor beta chain. This sample stems from a study of T cell changes during pregnancy in multiple sclerosis. The V gene end was trimmed by 0 bases and the J gene end by 5 bases; junction bases not matched to a gene: 10. From germline, CDR1 is LGHNA and CDR2 YNFKEQ. This CDR3 has 20 amino acids. Some clones are missing from TCRdb's copy, which holds only in-frame ones; the method was immunoSEQ multiplex PCR. This sample yields 90,000 to 100,000 clones, of which around 93% are seen a single time; around 2.2% belongs to the top ten. V usage is TRBV4-2 and J usage is TRBJ2-2; 15 bases fit TRBD2. The source of this sequence is a female donor with multiple sclerosis, enrolled in a pregnancy study. Sequencing was performed on peripheral blood, taken in the third trimester of pregnancy. This chain's CDR3 is CASSQDWGGLAGGGTGELFF. The CDR3 DNA follows: TGTGCCAGCAGCCAAGATTGGGGAGGACTAGCGGGAGGGGGGACCGGGGAGCTGTTTTTT.